These T cell receptor beta chains were read from a single sample in a study of cytomegalovirus exposure and HLA in healthy donors. Assay used: immunoSEQ multiplex PCR; TCRdb lists only in-frame clones, some missing. The sample includes 180,000 or so clones, about 89% seen only once; the top ten take 6% to 8%. Specimen: PBMCs. The receptors here all came from a man younger than 40 in good health and CMV-seropositive. CDR3s include the opening cysteine and the closing phenylalanine or tryptophan.

TRBV9	CASSVATGVDYEQYF
TRBV5-6	CASSTLGSSVRETQYF
TRBV6-1	CASKLLAGGLEEQFF
TRBV16	CASSQGLTYGYTF
TRBV27	CASSPLSGTAQVTQYF
TRBV30	CAWSRESETQYF
TRBV7-2	CASTEQETQYF
TRBV7-9	CASSHRDRVDEKLFF
TRBV27	CASRLMEGVAEAFF
TRBV27	CASTRSPSLEETQYF
TRBV25-1	CASSGVEETQYF
TRBV7-6	CASSSNYYEQYF
TRBV7-3	CASSAPGQPYEQYF
TRBV18	CASSPPGQGSDTQYF
TRBV18	CASSRGQGIDTQYF
TRBV14	CASSRQGAVGTEAFF
TRBV4-2	CASSQALLAGGPGENIQYF
TRBV5-6	CASSWGQVIFF
TRBV4-3	CASSQISTDTQYF
TRBV7-3	CASSLTVSNYNEQFF
TRBV27	CASSEGLAGGRNTDTQYF
TRBV4-1	CASSPGTVYEQYF
TRBV9	CASSVGLGQPTDTQYF
TRBV2	CASREAGSGTDTQYF
TRBV30	CAWSVGGSLEKLFF
TRBV7-3	CASSLEGEVGQPQHF
TRBV7-2	CASSLARGYEQYF
TRBV13	CASSLGQGGADTQYF
TRBV7-9	CASSLEGVPNEQYF
TRBV27	CASTPRGGLGYGYTF
TRBV7-9	CASSFPGLAANEQFF
TRBV27	CASSLRDTHGAGELFF
TRBV7-2	CASSFSYEQYF
TRBV5-1	CASSSLQGLKNTEAFF
TRBV7-9	CASSPSGGRAANYGYTF
TRBV30	CAWSVPWGPEAFF
TRBV18	CASSPVSNQPQHF
TRBV7-9	CASSPQAGGATGELFF
TRBV16	CASSLTRGSNTEAFF
TRBV4-3	CASSEGGRGYEQYF
TRBV11-2	CASGPGIQETQYF
TRBV7-3	CASSARLAGGNEQFF
TRBV28	CASHLAGANYGYTF
TRBV9	CASSVGQGNQPQHF
TRBV10-3	CAISEPGEKLFF
TRBV7-2	CASSFVSPGFSPLHF
TRBV9	CASSVARGSSYNEQFF
TRBV5-1	CASSLTDTQYF
TRBV6-5	CASSANSPHQPQHF
TRBV11-2	CASSSGLAGSRTDTQYF
TRBV7-8	CASSLAVEPQGPGNTIYF
TRBV5-4	CASSFWPDRLTDTQYF
TRBV7-2	CASSLGRGGRETQYF
TRBV11-2	CASSYGGDSYEQYF
TRBV4-1	CASSQESKTGYGYTF
TRBV5-1	CASSLNANGANVLTF
TRBV15	CATSLGETSYNEQFF
TRBV27	CASSRNVYEQYF
TRBV7-7	CASSPWTGDQETQYF